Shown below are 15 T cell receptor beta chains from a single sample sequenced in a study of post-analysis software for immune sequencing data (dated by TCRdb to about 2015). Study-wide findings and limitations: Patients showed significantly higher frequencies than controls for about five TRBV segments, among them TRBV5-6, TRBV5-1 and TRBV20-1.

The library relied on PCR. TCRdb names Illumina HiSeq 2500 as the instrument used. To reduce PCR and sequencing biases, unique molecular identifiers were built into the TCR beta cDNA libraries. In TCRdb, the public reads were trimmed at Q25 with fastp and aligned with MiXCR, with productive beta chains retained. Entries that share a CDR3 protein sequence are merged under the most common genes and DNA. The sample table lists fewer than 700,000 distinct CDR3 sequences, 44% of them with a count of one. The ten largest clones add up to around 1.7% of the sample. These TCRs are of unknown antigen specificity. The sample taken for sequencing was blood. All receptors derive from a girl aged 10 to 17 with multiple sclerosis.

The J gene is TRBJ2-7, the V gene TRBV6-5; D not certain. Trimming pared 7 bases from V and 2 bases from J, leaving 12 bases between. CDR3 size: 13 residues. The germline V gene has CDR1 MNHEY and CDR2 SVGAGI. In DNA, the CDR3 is TGTGCCAGCACGGCGTCCGGAACCTACGAGCAGTACTTC. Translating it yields CASTASGTYEQYF.

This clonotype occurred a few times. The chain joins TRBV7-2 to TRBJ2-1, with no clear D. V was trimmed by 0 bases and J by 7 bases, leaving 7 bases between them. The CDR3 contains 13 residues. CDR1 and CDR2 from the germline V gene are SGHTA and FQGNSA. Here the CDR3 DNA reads TGTGCCAGCAGCTTAGCGCGAGCAAATGAGCAGTTCTTC. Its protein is CASSLARANEQFF. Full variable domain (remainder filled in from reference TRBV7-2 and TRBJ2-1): GAGVSQSPSNKVTEKGKDVELRCDPISGHTALYWYRQSLGQGLEFLIYFQGNSAPDKSGLPSDRFSAERTGGSVSTLTIQRTQQEDSAVYLCASSLARANEQFFGPGTRLTVL.

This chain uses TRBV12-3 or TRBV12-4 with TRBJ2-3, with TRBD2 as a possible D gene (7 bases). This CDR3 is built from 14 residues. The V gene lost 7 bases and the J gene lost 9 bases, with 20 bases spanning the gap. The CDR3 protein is CASMDQKGGRTQYF. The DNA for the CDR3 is TGTGCCAGCATGGACCAGAAGGGGGGGAGGACGCAGTATTTT.

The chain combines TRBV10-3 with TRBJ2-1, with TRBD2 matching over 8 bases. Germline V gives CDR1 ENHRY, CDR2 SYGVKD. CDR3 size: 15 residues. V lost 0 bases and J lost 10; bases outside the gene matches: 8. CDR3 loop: CAISESVAGKVEQFF. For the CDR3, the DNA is TGTGCCATCAGTGAGTCCGTAGCGGGGAAGGTCGAGCAGTTCTTC.

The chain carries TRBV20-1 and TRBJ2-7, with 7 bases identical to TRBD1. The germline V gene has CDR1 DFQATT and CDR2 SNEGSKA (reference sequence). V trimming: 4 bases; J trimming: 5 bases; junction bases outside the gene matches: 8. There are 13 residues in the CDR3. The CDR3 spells CSANSGGQDEQYF. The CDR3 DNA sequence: TGCAGTGCTAACTCAGGGGGTCAGGACGAGCAGTACTTC.

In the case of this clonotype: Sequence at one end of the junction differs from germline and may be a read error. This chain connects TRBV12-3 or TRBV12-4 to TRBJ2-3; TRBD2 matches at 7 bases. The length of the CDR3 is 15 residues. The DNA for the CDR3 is TGTGCCAGCAGTTTGGGGGGGTTGAGAGCAGATGCGCAGTATTTT. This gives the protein CASSLGGLRADAQYF.

CDR3 sequence reads: CASSQDPMYAFF. In DNA, the CDR3 is TGTGCCAGCAGCCAAGATCCCATGTATGCTTTCTTT. V and J are TRBV4-2 and TRBJ1-1; D is unclear. V lost 0 bases and J lost 11, with 10 bases in between. Germline values: CDR1 LGHNA, CDR2 YNFKEQ. This CDR3 comprises 12 residues.

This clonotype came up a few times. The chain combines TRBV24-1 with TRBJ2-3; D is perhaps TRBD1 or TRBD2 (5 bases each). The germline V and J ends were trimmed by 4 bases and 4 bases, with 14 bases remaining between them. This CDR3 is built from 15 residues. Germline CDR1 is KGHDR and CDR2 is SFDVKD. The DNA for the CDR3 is TGTGCCACCAGTGAGTACGGAGGACAAGCAGATACGCAGTATTTT. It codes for CATSEYGGQADTQYF.

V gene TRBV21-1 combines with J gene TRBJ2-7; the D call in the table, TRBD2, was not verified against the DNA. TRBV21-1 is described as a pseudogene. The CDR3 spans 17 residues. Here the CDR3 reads CASSKGGGGILSYEQYF. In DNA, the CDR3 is TGTGCCAGCAGCAAAGGGGGAGGGGGGATCCTCTCCTACGAGCAGTACTTC.

CDR3 residues: CSGKTGNYNEQFF. The CDR3 DNA reads as TGCAGCGGAAAGACAGGGAATTACAATGAGCAGTTCTTC. The genes are TRBV29-1 and TRBJ2-1; 7 nucleotides line up with TRBD1. The length of the CDR3 is 13 residues. V dropped 7 bases and J dropped 4; count of bases not matched to a gene: 7. CDR1 is SQVTM, CDR2 ANQGSEA, per germline.

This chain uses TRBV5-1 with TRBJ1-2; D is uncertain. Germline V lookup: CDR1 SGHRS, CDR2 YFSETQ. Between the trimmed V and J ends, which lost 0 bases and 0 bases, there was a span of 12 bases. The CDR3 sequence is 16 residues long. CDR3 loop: CASSLGEAHPNYGYTF. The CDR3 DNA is TGCGCCAGCAGCTTGGGCGAGGCGCACCCTAACTATGGCTACACCTTC.

The CDR3 loop is CASSFKEGHEQYF. The DNA for the CDR3 is TGTGCCAGCAGCTTTAAGGAGGGACACGAGCAGTACTTC. The genes are TRBV7-6 and TRBJ2-7, with D possibly TRBD2 on 6 matching bases. Germline V gene lookup returns CDR1 SGHVS and CDR2 FNYEAQ. Deletions cut 3 bases from V and 5 bases from J, with 11 bases between. The CDR3 contains 13 residues. Full variable domain (outside the CDR3, taken from reference TRBV7-6 and TRBJ2-7): GAGVSQSPRYKVTKRGQDVALRCDPISGHVSLYWYRQALGQGPEFLTYFNYEAQQDKSGLPNDRFSAERPEGSISTLTIQRTEQRDSAMYRCASSFKEGHEQYFGPGTRLTVT.

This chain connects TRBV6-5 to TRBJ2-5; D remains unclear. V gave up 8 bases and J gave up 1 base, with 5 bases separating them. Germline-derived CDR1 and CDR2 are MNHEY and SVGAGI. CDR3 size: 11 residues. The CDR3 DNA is TGTGCCAGCCGGGTCCAAGAGACCCAGTACTTC. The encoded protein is CASRVQETQYF.

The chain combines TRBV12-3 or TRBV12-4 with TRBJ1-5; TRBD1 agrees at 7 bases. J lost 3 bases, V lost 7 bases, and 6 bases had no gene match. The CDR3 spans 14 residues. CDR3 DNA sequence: TGTGCCAGCACAAACAGGGGTTACAATCAGCCCCAGCATTTT. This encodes CASTNRGYNQPQHF.

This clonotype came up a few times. CDR3 in DNA: TGTGCCAGCAGTTCCGTGGGGGCGTTTTCCTACAATGAGCAGTTCTTC. It yields the protein CASSSVGAFSYNEQFF. The genes are TRBV6-5 and TRBJ2-1, with TRBD1 as a possible D gene (6 bases). V lost 4 bases and J 1 base, leaving 14 bases between the germline ends. Germline assignment: CDR1 MNHEY and CDR2 SVGAGI. The CDR3 totals 16 residues.